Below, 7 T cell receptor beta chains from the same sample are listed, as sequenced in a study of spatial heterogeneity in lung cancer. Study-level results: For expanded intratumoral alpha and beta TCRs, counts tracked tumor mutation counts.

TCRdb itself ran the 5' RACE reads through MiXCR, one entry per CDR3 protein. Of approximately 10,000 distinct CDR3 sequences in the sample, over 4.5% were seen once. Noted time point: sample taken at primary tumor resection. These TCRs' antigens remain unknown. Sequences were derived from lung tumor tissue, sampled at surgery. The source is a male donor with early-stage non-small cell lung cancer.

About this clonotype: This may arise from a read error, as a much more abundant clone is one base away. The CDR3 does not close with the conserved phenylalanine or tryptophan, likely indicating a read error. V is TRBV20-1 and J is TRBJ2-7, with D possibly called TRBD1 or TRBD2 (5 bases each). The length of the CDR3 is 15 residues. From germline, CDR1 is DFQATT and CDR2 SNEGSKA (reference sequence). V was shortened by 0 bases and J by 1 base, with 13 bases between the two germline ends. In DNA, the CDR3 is TGCAGTGCTAGAGATCGGAGACAGCGGTCCTACGAGCAGTACTCC. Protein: CSARDRRQRSYEQYS.

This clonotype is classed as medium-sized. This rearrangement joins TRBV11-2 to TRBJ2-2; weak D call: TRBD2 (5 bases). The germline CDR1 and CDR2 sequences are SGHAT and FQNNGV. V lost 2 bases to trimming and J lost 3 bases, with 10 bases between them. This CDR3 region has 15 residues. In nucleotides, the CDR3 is TGTGCCAGCAGCTTAACTAGAGACCACACCGGGGAGCTGTTTTTT. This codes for CASSLTRDHTGELFF. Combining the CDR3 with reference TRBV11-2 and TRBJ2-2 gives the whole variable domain EAGVAQSPRYKIIEKRQSVAFWCNPISGHATLYWYQQILGQGPKLLIQFQNNGVVDDSQLPKDRFSAERLKGVDSTLKIQPAKLEDSAVYLCASSLTRDHTGELFFGEGSRLTVL.

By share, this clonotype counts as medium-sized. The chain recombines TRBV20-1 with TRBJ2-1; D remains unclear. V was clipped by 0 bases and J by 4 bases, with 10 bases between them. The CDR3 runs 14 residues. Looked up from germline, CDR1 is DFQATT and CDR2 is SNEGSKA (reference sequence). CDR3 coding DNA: TGCAGTGCTAGAGATCAACGGAATTACAATGAGCAGTTCTTC. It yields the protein CSARDQRNYNEQFF.

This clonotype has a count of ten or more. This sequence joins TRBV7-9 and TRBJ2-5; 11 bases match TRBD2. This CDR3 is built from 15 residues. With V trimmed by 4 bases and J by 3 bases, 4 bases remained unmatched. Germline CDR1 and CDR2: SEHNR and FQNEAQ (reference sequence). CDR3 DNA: TGTGCCAGCAGCTATACTAGCGGGAGTGAAGAGACCCAGTACTTC. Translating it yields CASSYTSGSEETQYF.

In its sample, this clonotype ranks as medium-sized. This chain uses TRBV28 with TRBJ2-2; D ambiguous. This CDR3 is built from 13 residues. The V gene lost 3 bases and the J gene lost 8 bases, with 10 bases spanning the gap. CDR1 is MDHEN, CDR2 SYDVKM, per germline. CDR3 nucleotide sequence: TGTGCCAGCAGTTTTCTTACACCGGGGGAGCTGTTTTTT. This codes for CASSFLTPGELFF.

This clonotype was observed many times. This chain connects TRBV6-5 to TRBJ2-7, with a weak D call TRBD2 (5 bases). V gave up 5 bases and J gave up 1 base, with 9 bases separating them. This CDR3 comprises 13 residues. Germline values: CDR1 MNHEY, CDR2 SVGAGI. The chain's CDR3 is CASSPRTSYEQYF. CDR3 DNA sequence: TGTGCCAGCAGTCCGCGGACTTCCTACGAGCAGTACTTC.

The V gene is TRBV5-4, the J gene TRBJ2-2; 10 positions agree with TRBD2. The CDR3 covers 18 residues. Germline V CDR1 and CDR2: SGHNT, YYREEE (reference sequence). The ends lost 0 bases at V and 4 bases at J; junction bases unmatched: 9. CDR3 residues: CASSLGLAGEPGTGELFF. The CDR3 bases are TGTGCCAGCAGCTTGGGTCTAGCGGGGGAGCCGGGCACCGGGGAGCTGTTTTTT.